This TCR beta chain comes out of a study of blood T cell repertoires in COVID-19. In its sample, this clone was seen a few times. Data came from immunoSEQ multiplex PCR; TCRdb stores just in-frame clones and leaves some out. Altogether roughly 200,000 clones are present, about 87% being singletons, with the ten largest covering approximately 6.2%. The sequenced sample consisted of peripheral blood. The TCR originated in a man aged 55 to 70 who had recovered from COVID-19.

This chain's CDR3 is CASSLRTGLYGYTF. CDR3 in DNA: TGTGCCAGCAGTTTAAGGACAGGCCTCTATGGCTACACCTTC. The V and J genes are TRBV27 and TRBJ1-2; 7 bases match TRBD1. This CDR3 is built from 14 residues. From germline, CDR1 is MNHEY and CDR2 SMNVEV (reference sequence). With 2 bases clipped from V and 4 bases from J, the junction kept 4 bases outside the gene matches.